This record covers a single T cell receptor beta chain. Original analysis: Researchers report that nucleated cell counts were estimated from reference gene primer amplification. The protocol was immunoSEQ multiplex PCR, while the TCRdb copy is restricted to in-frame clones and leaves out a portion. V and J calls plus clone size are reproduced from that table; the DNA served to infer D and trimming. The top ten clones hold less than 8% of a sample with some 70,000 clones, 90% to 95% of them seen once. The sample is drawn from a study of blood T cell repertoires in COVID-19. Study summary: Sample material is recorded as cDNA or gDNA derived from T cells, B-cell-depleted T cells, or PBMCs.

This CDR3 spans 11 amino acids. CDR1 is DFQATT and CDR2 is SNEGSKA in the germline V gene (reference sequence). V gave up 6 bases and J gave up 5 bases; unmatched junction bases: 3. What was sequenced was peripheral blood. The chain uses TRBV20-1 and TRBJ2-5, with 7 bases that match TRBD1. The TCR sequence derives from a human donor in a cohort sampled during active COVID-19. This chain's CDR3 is CSATGFETQYF. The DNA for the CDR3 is TGCAGTGCGACAGGGTTTGAGACCCAGTACTTC.